The present TCR beta chain was sequenced within a study of shared clonotypes between healthy human individuals. This table comes from immunoSEQ multiplex PCR, and its TCRdb copy is limited to in-frame clones, with some not included. The sample shows around 2.1 million clones, approximately 95% of them seen only once. The J segment lost 6 bases and the V segment lost 5 bases, leaving 6 bases of the junction unmatched. The CDR3 covers 16 residues. Germline CDR1 SGHRS, CDR2 YFSETQ. The sequence was obtained from a man between 18 and 29 years old in good health. J is TRBJ2-2 and V is TRBV5-1; 14 nucleotides align to TRBD2. Sequenced sample: naive CD4+ T cells sorted from blood. Subset defined: CD45RA+ positively selected. This CDR3 is CASRRGTSGSPGELFF. CDR3 DNA: TGCGCCAGCAGAAGGGGGACTAGCGGGAGCCCCGGGGAGCTGTTTTTT.